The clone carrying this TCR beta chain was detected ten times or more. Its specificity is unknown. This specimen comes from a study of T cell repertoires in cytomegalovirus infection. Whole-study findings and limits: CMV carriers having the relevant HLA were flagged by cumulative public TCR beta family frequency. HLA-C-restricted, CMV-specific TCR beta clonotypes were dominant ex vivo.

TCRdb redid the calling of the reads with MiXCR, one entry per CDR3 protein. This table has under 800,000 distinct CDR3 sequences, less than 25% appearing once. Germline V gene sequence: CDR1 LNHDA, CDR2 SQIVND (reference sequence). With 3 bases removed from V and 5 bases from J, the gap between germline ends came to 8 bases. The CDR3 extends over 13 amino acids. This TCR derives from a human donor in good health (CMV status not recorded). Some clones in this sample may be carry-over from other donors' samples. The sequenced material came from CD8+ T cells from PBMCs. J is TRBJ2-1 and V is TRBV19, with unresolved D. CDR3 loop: CASSITENNEQFF. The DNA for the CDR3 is TGTGCCAGTAGTATCACCGAAAACAATGAGCAGTTCTTC.